The sequence of this T cell receptor (beta chain) was determined in a study of blood T cell repertoires in COVID-19. The wider study: Researchers got acute and convalescent COVID-19 samples from the United States, Italy and Spain. The cDNA or gDNA used as material had been derived from T cells, B-cell-depleted T cells, or PBMCs.

Libraries were prepared by immunoSEQ multiplex PCR; TCRdb keeps only in-frame clonotypes and omits some of them. The table shows 200,000 to 250,000 clones, with about 85% occurring only once. Unmatched junction bases numbered 8, after V lost 4 bases and J lost 2 bases. The length of the CDR3 is 16 residues. Germline V gives CDR1 SGHRS, CDR2 YFSETQ. Seattle cases were enrolled at active infection and followed longitudinally. The sequenced material came from peripheral blood. This clonotype originated in a woman aged 45-65 years with COVID-19, enrolled during active disease. The chain uses TRBV5-1 and TRBJ2-5; 10 bases line up with TRBD1. CDR3 sequence: CASSPRQGAIQETQYF. CDR3 coding DNA: TGCGCCAGCAGCCCAAGACAGGGGGCCATACAAGAGACCCAGTACTTC.